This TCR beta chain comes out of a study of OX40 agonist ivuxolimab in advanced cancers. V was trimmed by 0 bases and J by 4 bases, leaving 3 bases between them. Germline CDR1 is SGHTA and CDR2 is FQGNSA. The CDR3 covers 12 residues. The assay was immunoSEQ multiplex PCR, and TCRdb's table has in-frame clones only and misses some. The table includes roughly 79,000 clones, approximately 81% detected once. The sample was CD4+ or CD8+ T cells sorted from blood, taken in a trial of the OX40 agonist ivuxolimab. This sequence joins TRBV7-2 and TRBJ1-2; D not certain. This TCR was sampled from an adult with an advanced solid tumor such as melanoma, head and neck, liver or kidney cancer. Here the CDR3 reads CASSLASYGYTF. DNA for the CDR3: TGTGCCAGCAGCTTAGCCAGCTATGGCTACACCTTC.